A single sample is the source of the 20 T cell receptor beta chains below, sequenced in a study of blood T cell repertoires in COVID-19. The assay was immunoSEQ multiplex PCR, and TCRdb's table has in-frame clones only and misses some. The sample includes 91,000 or so clones, around 80% of them seen just once. Sequences were obtained from peripheral blood. The receptor source for this set is a man between 45 and 60 years old with active or convalescent COVID-19.

The chain combines TRBV7-9 with TRBJ1-4; unclear D gene. This CDR3 is built from 14 residues. V lost 3 bases, J lost 4 bases, and 9 bases lay in between. Germline V gene data show CDR1 as SEHNR and CDR2 as FQNEAQ (reference sequence). As DNA, the CDR3 is TGTGCCAGCAGCTTTTCGAGTAATAATGAAAAACTGTTTTTT. Translating it yields CASSFSSNNEKLFF.

The gene calls are TRBV9 and TRBJ2-2, with 7 bases identical to TRBD1. Germline trimming cut 4 bases from V and 6 bases from J; bases unmatched to any gene: 6. The CDR3 consists of 14 residues. CDR1 is SGDLS, CDR2 YYNGEE, per germline. CDR3 protein: CASSLTGESGELFF. The CDR3 DNA sequence: TGTGCCAGCAGCCTTACAGGGGAGTCCGGGGAGCTGTTTTTT.

This chain links TRBV11-2 with TRBJ1-6; 7 bases fit TRBD1. Per germline, CDR1 SGHAT and CDR2 FQNNGV. V lost 4 bases and J lost 9; bases outside the gene matches: 9. This CDR3 has 15 residues. The CDR3 DNA follows: TGTGCCAGCAGCTCAGCAAGGGCAGGGGGTTCACCCCTCCACTTT. Translation: CASSSARAGGSPLHF.

The chain is built from TRBV11-2 and TRBJ1-2; D ambiguous. Per germline, CDR1 SGHAT and CDR2 FQNNGV. V was clipped by 0 bases and J by 4 bases, with 12 bases between them. The CDR3 has 15 amino acids. CDR3 bases: TGTGCCAGCAGCTTAGAGCACAGCAACCTCTATGGCTACACCTTC. The encoded protein is CASSLEHSNLYGYTF.

The V and J genes are TRBV15 and TRBJ1-6; no reliable D call. This CDR3 has 13 amino acids. With 0 bases removed from V and 9 bases from J, the gap between germline ends came to 6 bases. CDR1 is LNHNV, CDR2 YYDKDF, per germline (reference sequence). CDR3 in amino acids: CATSRDGGSPLHF. CDR3 nucleotide sequence: TGTGCCACCAGCAGAGATGGAGGTTCACCCCTCCACTTT.

This clone appeared a few times. The chain combines TRBV7-9 with TRBJ2-1, with D possibly TRBD2 on 5 matching bases. Germline CDR1 is SEHNR and CDR2 is FQNEAQ (reference sequence). V lost 5 bases to trimming and J lost 3 bases, with 11 bases between them. This CDR3 is 14 amino acids long. The CDR3 reads CASSPRTDYNEQFF. The CDR3 bases are TGTGCCAGCAGCCCGCGGACTGACTACAATGAGCAGTTCTTC.

V gene TRBV2 combines with J gene TRBJ2-5; a possible D gene is TRBD1 (6 bases). V gave up 0 bases and J gave up 5 bases, with 16 bases separating them. There are 16 residues in the CDR3. Germline CDR1 is SNHLY and CDR2 is FYNNEI. CDR3 DNA sequence: TGTGCCAGCAGTGAAGCCCGGACAGATTACTGGGAGACCCAGTACTTC. It is translated as CASSEARTDYWETQYF.

Only a few counts were recorded for this clone. The chain employs TRBV7-9 and TRBJ2-2; 8 nucleotides agree with TRBD1. This CDR3 comprises 14 residues. CDR1 and CDR2 (germline): SEHNR, FQNEAQ (reference sequence). Trimming took 4 bases from V and 5 from J; bases not matched to a gene: 3. CDR3 residues: CASSWTGNTGELFF. CDR3 DNA sequence: TGTGCCAGCAGCTGGACAGGGAATACCGGGGAGCTGTTTTTT.

Points on this clone: Other DNA sequences in the sample encode the same CDR3. The rearrangement joins TRBV5-1 to TRBJ1-1, with D maybe TRBD1 (6 bases). V dropped 1 base and J dropped 0 bases, with 10 bases sitting between them. This CDR3 contains 15 residues. Per germline, CDR1 SGHRS and CDR2 YFSETQ. CDR3 loop: CASSLTGQVNTEAFF. DNA for the CDR3: TGCGCCAGCAGCTTGACGGGACAAGTGAACACTGAAGCTTTCTTT.

V gene TRBV7-2 combines with J gene TRBJ2-7; tentatively, D is TRBD2 (6 bases). The CDR3 consists of 16 residues. The V end was cut by 5 bases, the J end by 5 bases, with 22 bases between. Germline CDR1 is SGHTA and CDR2 is FQGNSA. The CDR3 coding sequence is TGTGCCAGCAGCCTCCGGTGGGGTAGCGGAGGTAACGAGCAGTACTTC. As protein: CASSLRWGSGGNEQYF.

The V gene is TRBV7-2, the J gene TRBJ2-5, with 8 bases fitting TRBD2. CDR3 length: 16 residues. V shed 5 bases, J shed 5 bases, and the junction held 13 bases outside the gene matches. CDR1 is SGHTA and CDR2 is FQGNSA in the germline V gene. DNA of the CDR3: TGTGCCAGCAGCCCGAACCAGCGGGGGCAGGAGGAGACCCAGTACTTC. This translates into CASSPNQRGQEETQYF.

This rearrangement joins TRBV11-3 to TRBJ2-4; a possible D gene is TRBD2 (5 bases). The CDR3 extends over 13 amino acids. From germline, CDR1 is SGHNT and CDR2 YENEEA. V was shortened by 5 bases and J by 9 bases, with 14 bases between the two germline ends. CDR3 DNA: TGTGCCAGCAGCACAAGCGAGGGTGGCATTCAGTACTTC. Residues: CASSTSEGGIQYF. The full variable domain, in which reference TRBV11-3 and TRBJ2-4 provide the parts outside the CDR3, is EAGVVQSPRYKIIEKKQPVAFWCNPISGHNTLYWYLQNLGQGPELLIRYENEEAVDDSQLPKDRFSAERLKGVDSTLKIQPAELGDSAVYLCASSTSEGGIQYFGAGTRLSVL.

CDR3 residues: CASSLEPGQQETQYF. The CDR3 coding sequence is TGCGCCAGCAGCTTGGAACCGGGACAGCAAGAGACCCAGTACTTC. This chain connects TRBV5-1 to TRBJ2-5, with TRBD1 matching over 7 bases. The CDR3 spans 15 residues. Germline V CDR1 and CDR2: SGHRS, YFSETQ. V lost 0 bases, J lost 2 bases, and 4 bases stayed unmatched.

The sample holds one count of this clone. The rearrangement joins TRBV6-1 to TRBJ2-2; possibly TRBD1 for D (5 bases). Germline loops: CDR1 MNHNS, CDR2 SASEGT. This CDR3 contains 14 residues. Trimming stripped 1 base from V and 6 bases from J, with 9 bases between. The CDR3 region has the DNA TGTGCCAGCAGTGAAGTAGGGGTCCCCGGGGAGCTGTTTTTT. It is translated as CASSEVGVPGELFF.

This clone was seen just once. The chain carries TRBV10-3 and TRBJ2-5; D not certain. The CDR3 is 13 residues long. Germline V CDR1 and CDR2: ENHRY, SYGVKD. V lost 10 bases and J lost 3, with 15 bases in between. The CDR3 protein is CATRWALEETQYF. CDR3 DNA sequence: TGTGCCACACGGTGGGCTCTTGAAGAGACCCAGTACTTC.

The chain couples TRBV19 to TRBJ1-5; D ambiguous. CDR3 length: 13 amino acids. Germline V gives CDR1 LNHDA, CDR2 SQIVND (reference sequence). V lost 7 bases, J lost 2 bases, and 9 bases lay in between. The CDR3 region is CASKENGNQPQHF. For the CDR3, the DNA is TGTGCCAGTAAGGAGAACGGCAATCAGCCCCAGCATTTT. Supplemented by reference TRBV19 and TRBJ1-5, the full variable domain reads DGGITQSPKYLFRKEGQNVTLSCEQNLNHDAMYWYRQDPGQGLRLIYYSQIVNDFQKGDIAEGYSVSREKKESFPLTVTSAQKNPTAFYLCASKENGNQPQHFGDGTRLSIL.

The chain couples TRBV29-1 to TRBJ2-2, with 8 positions matching TRBD1. Germline V gene data show CDR1 as SQVTM and CDR2 as ANQGSEA. CDR3 length: 13 amino acids. CDR3: CSAAGGKTGELFF. CDR3 bases: TGCAGTGCGGCAGGGGGCAAGACCGGGGAGCTGTTTTTT.

The chain employs TRBV6-1 and TRBJ1-1; maybe TRBD1 (5 bases). CDR3 length: 13 amino acids. V lost 5 bases to trimming and J lost 6 bases, with 13 bases between them. CDR1 and CDR2 (germline): MNHNS, SASEGT. CDR3 loop: CASSSGRDAEAFF. The CDR3, as DNA: TGTGCCAGCAGTTCGGGGAGGGACGCTGAAGCTTTCTTT.

This chain uses TRBV11-2 with TRBJ2-1; D is possibly TRBD1 (6 bases). Germline CDR1 SGHAT, CDR2 FQNNGV. The length of the CDR3 is 15 residues. V gave up 1 base and J gave up 5 bases, with 12 bases separating them. CDR3 bases: TGTGCCAGCAGCTTAGCCGCAGGGGTGGACAATGAGCAGTTCTTC. Translating it yields CASSLAAGVDNEQFF. Full variable domain (missing parts from reference TRBV11-2 and TRBJ2-1): EAGVAQSPRYKIIEKRQSVAFWCNPISGHATLYWYQQILGQGPKLLIQFQNNGVVDDSQLPKDRFSAERLKGVDSTLKIQPAKLEDSAVYLCASSLAAGVDNEQFFGPGTRLTVL.

This clone is a singleton in its sample. J is TRBJ2-7 and V is TRBV30; possibly TRBD1 for D (6 bases). The CDR3 extends over 15 amino acids. V shed 2 bases and J shed 0 bases, with 14 bases lying between them. Germline V lookup: CDR1 GTSNPN, CDR2 SVGIG (reference sequence). CDR3 sequence (DNA): TGTGCCTGGAGTTTAAGGGACACCTACTCCTACGAGCAGTACTTC. Amino acids: CAWSLRDTYSYEQYF.